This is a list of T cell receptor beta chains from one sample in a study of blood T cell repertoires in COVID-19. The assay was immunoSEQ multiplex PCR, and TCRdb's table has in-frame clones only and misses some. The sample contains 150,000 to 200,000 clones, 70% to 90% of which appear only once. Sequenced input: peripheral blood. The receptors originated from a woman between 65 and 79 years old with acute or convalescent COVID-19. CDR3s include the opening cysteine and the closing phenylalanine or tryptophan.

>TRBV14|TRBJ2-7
CASSQRPQTYEQYF
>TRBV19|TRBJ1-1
CASRGNTEAFF
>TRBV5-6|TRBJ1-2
CASSGQNYGYTF
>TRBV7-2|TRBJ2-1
CASSLIWLASGYNEQFF
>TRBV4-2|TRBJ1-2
CASSPGQGLAYGYTF
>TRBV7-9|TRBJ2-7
CASSFGGTTYEQYF
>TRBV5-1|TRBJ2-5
CASSFGGVSGETQYF
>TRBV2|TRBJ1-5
CASSRDRGNQPQHF
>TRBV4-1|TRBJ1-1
CASSYQDGNTEAFF
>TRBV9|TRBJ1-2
CASSVGQAFYGYTF
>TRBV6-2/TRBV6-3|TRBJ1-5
CASSYATGDGNQPQHF
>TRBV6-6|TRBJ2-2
CASGTGTSTGELFF
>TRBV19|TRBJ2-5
CASSIVPGQQETQYF
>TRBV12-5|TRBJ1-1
CASGVEAGLTEAFF
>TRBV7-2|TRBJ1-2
CASSTQSMTPFF
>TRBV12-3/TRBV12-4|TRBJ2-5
CASQNRGQETQYF
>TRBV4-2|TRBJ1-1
CASSQGGTKNTEAFF
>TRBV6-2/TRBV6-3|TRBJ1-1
CASSYSGANTEAFF
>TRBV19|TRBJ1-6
CASNDQGGAGSPLHF
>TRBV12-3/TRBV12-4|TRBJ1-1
CASSLDVRAAFF
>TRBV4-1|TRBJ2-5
CASSQGRLAQETQYF
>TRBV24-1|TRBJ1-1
CATRAQPNTEAFF
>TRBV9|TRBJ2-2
CASSVAGGRWTGELFF
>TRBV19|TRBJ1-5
CASSRTGYEPQHF
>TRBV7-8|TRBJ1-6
CASSQGAKGSPLHF
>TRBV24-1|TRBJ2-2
CATSARDRANIPGELFF
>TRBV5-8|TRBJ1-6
CASSGGVSYNSPLHF
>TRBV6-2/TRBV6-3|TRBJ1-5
CASSSGGQGVQPQHF
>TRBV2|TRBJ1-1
CASSPGILRGHTEAFF
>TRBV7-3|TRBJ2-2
CASSPQGGGATGELFF
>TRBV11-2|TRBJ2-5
CASSSLSRETQYF
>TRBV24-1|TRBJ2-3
CATSDPSEQGTDTQYF
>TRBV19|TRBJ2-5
CASRQTRAGETQYF
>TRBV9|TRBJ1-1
CASSPGQGKNTEAFF
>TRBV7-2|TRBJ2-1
CASSLVPSGMASNYNEQFF
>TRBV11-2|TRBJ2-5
CASSKSRQDFGETQYF
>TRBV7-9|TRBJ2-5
CASSFPRTGSFQETQYF
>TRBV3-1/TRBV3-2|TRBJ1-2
CASSQGYRSYGYTF
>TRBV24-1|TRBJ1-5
CATSDTSNQPQHF
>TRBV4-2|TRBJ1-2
CASSQRDRGNYGYTF
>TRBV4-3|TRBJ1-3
CASSQGPGGGNTIYF
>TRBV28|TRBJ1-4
CASSLSQDEKLFF
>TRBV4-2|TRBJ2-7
CASSQQPGLAKQYF
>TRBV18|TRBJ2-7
CASSETGNEQYF
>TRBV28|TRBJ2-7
CAAKSYRDTDYEQYF
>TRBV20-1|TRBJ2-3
CSASLLAGAVIVGGTQYF
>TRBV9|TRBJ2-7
CASSPGTTNYEQYF
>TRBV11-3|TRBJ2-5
CASSQAGRETQYF
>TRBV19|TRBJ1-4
CASSYSGGEKLFF
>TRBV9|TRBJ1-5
CASSASQDQPQHF
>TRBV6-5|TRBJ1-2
CASSYSGDYGYTF